The T cell receptor beta chain described here comes from a study of blood T cells in healthy people across ages. Turning to the study itself: Every two T cells gave about one barcoded beta molecule via template switching.

This clonotype has a count of ten or more. The V gene's germline CDR1 is SGHRS and CDR2 YFSETQ. The CDR3 loop spans 18 amino acids. Trimming left V 7 bases short and J 1 base short, with 21 bases between. There were at least 5 micrograms of total RNA extracted from every sample. Primed by a sample-barcoded 5' primer and a J-beta primer mix, a second PCR proceeded for roughly 7 to 12 cycles. MiXCR, run by TCRdb on the 5' RACE reads, gives a single entry per CDR3 protein. The repertoire holds about 650,000 distinct CDR3 sequences, with about 32% as singletons. The sequence was obtained from a woman aged 80 or over in good health. Sequencing used blood. V and J are TRBV5-1 and TRBJ2-6, with D perhaps matching TRBD1 (5 bases). The chain's CDR3 is CASRHEAGIRSGANVLTF. CDR3 nucleotide sequence: TGCGCCAGCCGCCACGAAGCAGGGATCAGATCTGGGGCCAACGTCCTGACTTTC.